Listed below are T cell receptor beta chains from one sample, sequenced in a study of cytomegalovirus exposure and HLA in healthy donors. TCRdb's copy holds only in-frame clones and misses some; the assay was immunoSEQ multiplex PCR. The sample has roughly 150,000 clones, about 82% seen once. Sequenced sample: PBMCs. These receptors originate from a male donor in good health and CMV-seronegative. The CDR3 runs from the conserved cysteine through the conserved F or W. D genes are given only for firm matches. The size entry is marked missing in some rows and otherwise reads once, few, many or a size class.

. | . | TRBJ2-5 | TRBV6-5 | TGTGCCAGCAGTACCATACAGGGTATGGAGACCCAGTACTTC | CASSTIQGMETQYF
TRBD1 | . | TRBJ2-5 | TRBV28 | TGTGCCAGCACGGGACAGGGGGGTTCGGAGACCCAGTACTTC | CASTGQGGSETQYF
. | . | TRBJ2-5 | TRBV7-9 | TGTGCCAGCAGCTTTCCCCAGGGGAACCAAGAGACCCAGTACTTC | CASSFPQGNQETQYF
TRBD2 | few | TRBJ2-1 | TRBV6-4 | TGTGCCAGCAGTGAGCGGGGGGATTCTGATGAGCAGTTCTTC | CASSERGDSDEQFF
TRBD1 | . | TRBJ1-5 | TRBV28 | TGTGCCAGCAAGGTACCGGGGACAGATTACAATCAGCCCCAGCATTTT | CASKVPGTDYNQPQHF
TRBD2 | once | TRBJ2-1 | TRBV4-1 | TGCGCCAGCAGCCAAAGGGGACTAGCGGCCTACAATGAGCAGTTCTTC | CASSQRGLAAYNEQFF
TRBD1 | . | TRBJ1-4 | TRBV10-1 | TGCGCCAGCAGTGGACAGGGGGCAACTAATGAAAAACTGTTTTTT | CASSGQGATNEKLFF
. | . | TRBJ2-1 | TRBV7-7 | TGTGCCAGCAGCTTAGCGACAAACAATGAGCAGTTCTTC | CASSLATNNEQFF
. | . | TRBJ1-2 | TRBV7-9 | TGTGCCAGCAGCCCCCTCTCTGGAGGGAGCCTTTATGGCTACACCTTC | CASSPLSGGSLYGYTF
. | . | TRBJ1-5 | TRBV19 | TGTGCCAGTAGTAGAGCGCATCACCAGGGAAGTGGGAATCAGCCCCAGCATTTT | CASSRAHHQGSGNQPQHF
TRBD1 | . | TRBJ2-7 | TRBV5-5 | TGTGCCAGCAGCTTGGGACAGGGTGACACCTACGAGCAGTACTTC | CASSLGQGDTYEQYF
. | . | TRBJ2-3 | TRBV2 | TGTGCCAGCTTAGCGGCTGATACGCAGTATTTT | CASLAADTQYF
TRBD2 | once | TRBJ2-7 | TRBV9 | TGTGCCAGCAGCGCGACGGCGAGCGGGAGCTACGAGCAGTACTTC | CASSATASGSYEQYF
TRBD1 | . | TRBJ1-1 | TRBV5-1 | TGCGCCAGCAGCTTGGGCCTCCAGCGGACAGGGGAAGGTGAAGCTTTCTTT | CASSLGLQRTGEGEAFF
. | . | TRBJ2-7 | TRBV27 | TGTGCCAGCAGTTTATTTCACGGCAGGGCCTACGAGCAGTACTTC | CASSLFHGRAYEQYF
TRBD1 | . | TRBJ2-2 | TRBV2 | TGTGCCAGCAGCATGACAGGGATCGGGGAGCTGTTTTTT | CASSMTGIGELFF
TRBD1 | . | TRBJ2-3 | TRBV29-1 | TGCAGAGACAGGGGGCGGCCAGATACGCAGTATTTT | CRDRGRPDTQYF
TRBD1 | . | TRBJ1-1 | TRBV7-9 | TGTTCCAGCTCGTTGGGACAGGGAACCACTGAAGCTTTCTTT | CSSSLGQGTTEAFF
TRBD2 | once | TRBJ2-3 | TRBV6-1 | TGTGCCAGCAGTGAACCTTCGCGGGGGGGGCAGTCAGATACGCAGTATTTT | CASSEPSRGGQSDTQYF
. | few | TRBJ2-2 | TRBV5-1 | TGCGCCAGCAGCCTCCCACTCACCGGGGAGCTGTTTTTT | CASSLPLTGELFF
TRBD1 | . | TRBJ1-2 | TRBV5-1 | TGCGCCAGCACCCCCACAGGGGGCTATGGCTACACCTTC | CASTPTGGYGYTF
TRBD2 | . | TRBJ2-1 | TRBV6-1 | TGTGCCAGCAGTCCTGGGACTAGCGGTTACAATGAGCAGTTCTTC | CASSPGTSGYNEQFF
TRBD2 | . | TRBJ2-3 | TRBV7-2 | TGTGCCAGCAGCTTCAAACCGATACTAGCGGGGGGGCATGATACGCAGTATTTT | CASSFKPILAGGHDTQYF
. | . | TRBJ2-5 | TRBV19 | TGTGCCAGTAGTATAGGGACAGTAGAGACCCAGTACTTC | CASSIGTVETQYF
. | . | TRBJ2-7 | TRBV4-3 | TGCGCCAGCAGCCAAGGGACAGTATCTTACGAGCAGTACTTC | CASSQGTVSYEQYF
TRBD1 | . | TRBJ1-1 | TRBV14 | TGTGCCAGCAGCCCGCTCGGACAGGGCGGGACTGAAGCTTTCTTT | CASSPLGQGGTEAFF
TRBD1 | . | TRBJ2-1 | TRBV30 | TGTGCCTGGAGCGCCCAGGGGGTATCCTACAATGAGCAGTTCTTC | CAWSAQGVSYNEQFF
TRBD1 | . | TRBJ2-7 | TRBV6-1 | TGTGCCAGCAGTGAACCGGGACAGCCTACCTACGAGCAGTACTTC | CASSEPGQPTYEQYF
. | . | TRBJ1-4 | TRBV30 | TGTGCCGGTACACCGCGGGTCCCTATTGCAACTAATGAAAAACTGTTTTTT | CAGTPRVPIATNEKLFF
. | . | TRBJ2-3 | TRBV5-6 | TGTGCCAGCAGCTCCGGGGGTCCGCCAGATACGCAGTATTTT | CASSSGGPPDTQYF
TRBD2 | . | TRBJ2-7 | TRBV6-1 | TGTGCCAGCAGTGAGACTAGCGGGAGTCCCTCCTACGAGCAGTACTTC | CASSETSGSPSYEQYF
TRBD2 | . | TRBJ2-7 | TRBV6-5 | TGTGCCACCGCTCGGCTAGCGGCCCCCTACGAGCAGTACTTC | CATARLAAPYEQYF
TRBD1 | . | TRBJ1-4 | TRBV7-2 | TGTGCCAGCAGGCCACGGACAGGGGGAGGTGAAAAACTGTTTTTT | CASRPRTGGGEKLFF
TRBD2 | . | TRBJ2-7 | TRBV7-9 | TGTTCCAGCAGCTTCGGGGGGGTCTCGGTCGAGCAGTACTTC | CSSSFGGVSVEQYF
TRBD1 | . | TRBJ1-1 | TRBV19 | TGTGCCAGTAGTATATTGGCAGGGGGGAACACTGAAGCTTTCTTT | CASSILAGGNTEAFF
TRBD1 | . | TRBJ1-1 | TRBV7-9 | TGTGCCAGCCTTAGGACAGGCCTTGAAGCTTTCTTT | CASLRTGLEAFF
TRBD2 | . | TRBJ2-1 | TRBV29-1 | TGCAGCGTTGAAGGCGGGAGGGCCGGAATCAATGAGCAGTTCTTC | CSVEGGRAGINEQFF